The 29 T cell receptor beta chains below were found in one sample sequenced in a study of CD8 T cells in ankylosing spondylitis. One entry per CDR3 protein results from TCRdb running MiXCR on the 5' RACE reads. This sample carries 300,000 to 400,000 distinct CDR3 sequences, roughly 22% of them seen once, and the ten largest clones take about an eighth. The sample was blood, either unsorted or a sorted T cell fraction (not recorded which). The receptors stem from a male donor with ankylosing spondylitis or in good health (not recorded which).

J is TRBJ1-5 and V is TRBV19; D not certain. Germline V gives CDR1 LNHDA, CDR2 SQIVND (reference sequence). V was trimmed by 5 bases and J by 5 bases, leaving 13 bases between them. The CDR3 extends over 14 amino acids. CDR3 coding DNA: TGTGCCAGTAGTGAATATTCTCCGGATCAGCCCCAGCATTTT. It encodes CASSEYSPDQPQHF.

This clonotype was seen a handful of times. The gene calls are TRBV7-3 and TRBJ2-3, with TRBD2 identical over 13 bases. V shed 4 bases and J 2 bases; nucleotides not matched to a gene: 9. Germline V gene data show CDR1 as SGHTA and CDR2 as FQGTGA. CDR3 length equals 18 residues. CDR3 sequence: CASSSPGLAGLFTDTQYF. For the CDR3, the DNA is TGTGCCAGCAGCTCACCGGGACTAGCGGGGCTATTCACAGATACGCAGTATTTT.

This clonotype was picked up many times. DNA for the CDR3: TGTGCCAGCAGCTTAGAATTCTGGGGGTCAGATACGCAGTATTTT. Its protein product is CASSLEFWGSDTQYF. The rearrangement links TRBV11-2 to TRBJ2-3; D could derive from TRBD1 or TRBD2 (5 bases each). The ends were cut back, 0 bases at V and 4 bases at J, with 11 bases in the middle. Germline loops: CDR1 SGHAT, CDR2 FQNNGV. The CDR3 runs 15 residues.

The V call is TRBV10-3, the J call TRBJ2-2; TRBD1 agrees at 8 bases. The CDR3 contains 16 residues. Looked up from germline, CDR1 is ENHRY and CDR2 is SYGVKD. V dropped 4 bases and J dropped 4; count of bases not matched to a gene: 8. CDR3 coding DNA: TGTGCCATCAGTGGGAGACGGACAGGGAGCACCGGGGAGCTGTTTTTT. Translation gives CAISGRRTGSTGELFF.

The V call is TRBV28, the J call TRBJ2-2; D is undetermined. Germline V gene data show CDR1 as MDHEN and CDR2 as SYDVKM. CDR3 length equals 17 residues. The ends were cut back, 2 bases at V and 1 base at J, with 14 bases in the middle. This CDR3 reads CASSLNGYSENTGELFF. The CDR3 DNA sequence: TGTGCCAGCAGTTTAAATGGTTACAGTGAGAACACCGGGGAGCTGTTTTTT.

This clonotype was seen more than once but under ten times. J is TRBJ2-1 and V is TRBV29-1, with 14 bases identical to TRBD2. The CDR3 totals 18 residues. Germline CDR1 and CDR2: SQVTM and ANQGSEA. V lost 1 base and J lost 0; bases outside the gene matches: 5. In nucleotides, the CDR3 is TGCAGCGTTGAAGGGACTAGCGGGGGGCCGAGCTCCTACAATGAGCAGTTCTTC. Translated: CSVEGTSGGPSSYNEQFF.

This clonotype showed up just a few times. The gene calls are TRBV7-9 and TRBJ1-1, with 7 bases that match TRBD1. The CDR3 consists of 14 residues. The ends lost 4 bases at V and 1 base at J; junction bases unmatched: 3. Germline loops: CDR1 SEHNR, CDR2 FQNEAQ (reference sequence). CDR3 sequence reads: CASSSGQSNTEAFF. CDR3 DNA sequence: TGTGCCAGCAGCTCGGGACAGTCGAACACTGAAGCTTTCTTT.

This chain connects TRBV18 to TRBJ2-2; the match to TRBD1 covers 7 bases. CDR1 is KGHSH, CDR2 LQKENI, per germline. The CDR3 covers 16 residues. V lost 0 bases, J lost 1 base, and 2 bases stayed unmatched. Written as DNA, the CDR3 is TGTGCCAGCTCACCACCTGGACAGGAGAACACCGGGGAGCTGTTTTTT. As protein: CASSPPGQENTGELFF.

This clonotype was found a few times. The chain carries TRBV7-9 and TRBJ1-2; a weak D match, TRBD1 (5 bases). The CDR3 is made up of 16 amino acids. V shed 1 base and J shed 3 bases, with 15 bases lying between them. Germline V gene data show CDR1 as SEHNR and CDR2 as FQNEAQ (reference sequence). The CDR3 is CASSLDGWGEDYGYTF. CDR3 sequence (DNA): TGTGCCAGCAGCTTAGACGGATGGGGGGAGGACTATGGCTACACCTTC.

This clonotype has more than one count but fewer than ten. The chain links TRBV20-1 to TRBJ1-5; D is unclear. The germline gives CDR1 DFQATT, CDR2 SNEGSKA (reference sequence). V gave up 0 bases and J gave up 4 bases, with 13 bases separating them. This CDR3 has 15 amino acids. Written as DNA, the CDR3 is TGCAGTGCTAGAGATTTAGACTTCGTGAATCAGCCCCAGCATTTT. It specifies CSARDLDFVNQPQHF.

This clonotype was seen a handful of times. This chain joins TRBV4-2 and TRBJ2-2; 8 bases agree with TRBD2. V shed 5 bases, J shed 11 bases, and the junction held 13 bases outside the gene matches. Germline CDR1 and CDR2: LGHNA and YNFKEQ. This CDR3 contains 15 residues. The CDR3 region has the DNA TGTGCCAGCAGCGTTACCCCGGGTAGCGGGGTAGAGCTGTTTTTT. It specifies CASSVTPGSGVELFF.

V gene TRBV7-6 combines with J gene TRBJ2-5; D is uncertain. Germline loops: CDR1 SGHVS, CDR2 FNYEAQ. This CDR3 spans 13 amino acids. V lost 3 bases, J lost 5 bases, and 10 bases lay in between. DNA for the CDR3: TGTGCCAGCAGCTTCTTAGATGGGGAGACCCAGTACTTC. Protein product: CASSFLDGETQYF.

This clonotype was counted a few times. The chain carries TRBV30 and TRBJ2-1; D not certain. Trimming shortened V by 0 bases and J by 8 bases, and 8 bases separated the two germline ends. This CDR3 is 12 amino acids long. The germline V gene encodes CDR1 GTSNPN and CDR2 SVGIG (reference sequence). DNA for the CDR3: TGTGCCTGGAGTGTAGCGTTCGATGAGCAGTTCTTC. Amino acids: CAWSVAFDEQFF.

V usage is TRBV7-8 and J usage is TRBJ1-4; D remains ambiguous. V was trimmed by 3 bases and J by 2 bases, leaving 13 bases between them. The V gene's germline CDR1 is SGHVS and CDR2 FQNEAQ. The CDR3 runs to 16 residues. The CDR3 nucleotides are TGTGCCAGCAGCTTTGAAAGGGCACCTACTAATGAAAAACTGTTTTTT. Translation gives CASSFERAPTNEKLFF. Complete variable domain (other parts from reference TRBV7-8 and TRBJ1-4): GAGVSQSPRYKVAKRGQDVALRCDPISGHVSLFWYQQALGQGPEFLTYFQNEAQLDKSGLPSDRFFAERPEGSVSTLKIQRTQQEDSAVYLCASSFERAPTNEKLFFGSGTQLSVL.

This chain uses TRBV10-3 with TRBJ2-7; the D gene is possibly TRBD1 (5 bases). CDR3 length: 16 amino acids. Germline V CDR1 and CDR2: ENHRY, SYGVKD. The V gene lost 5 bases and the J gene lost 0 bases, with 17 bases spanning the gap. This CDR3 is CAISFDSSSLSYEQYF. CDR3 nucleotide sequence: TGTGCCATCAGTTTCGACAGCTCCTCTCTCTCCTACGAGCAGTACTTC.

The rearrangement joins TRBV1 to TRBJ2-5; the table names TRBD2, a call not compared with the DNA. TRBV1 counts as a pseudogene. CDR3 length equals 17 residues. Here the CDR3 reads CTSSQDFLPGSGETQYF. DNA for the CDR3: TGCACCAGCAGCCAAGATTTTCTGCCGGGAAGCGGAGAGACCCAGTACTTC.

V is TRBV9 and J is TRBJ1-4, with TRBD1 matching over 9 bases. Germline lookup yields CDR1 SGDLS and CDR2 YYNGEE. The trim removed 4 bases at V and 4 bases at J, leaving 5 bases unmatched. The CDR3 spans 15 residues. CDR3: CASSPPGQGNEKLFF. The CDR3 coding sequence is TGTGCCAGCAGCCCTCCGGGACAGGGTAATGAAAAACTGTTTTTT.

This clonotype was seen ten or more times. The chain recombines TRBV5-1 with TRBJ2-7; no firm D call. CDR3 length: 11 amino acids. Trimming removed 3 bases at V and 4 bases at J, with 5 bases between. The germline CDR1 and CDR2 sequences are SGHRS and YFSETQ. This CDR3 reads CASSSNYEQYF. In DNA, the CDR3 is TGCGCCAGCAGCTCTAATTACGAGCAGTACTTC.

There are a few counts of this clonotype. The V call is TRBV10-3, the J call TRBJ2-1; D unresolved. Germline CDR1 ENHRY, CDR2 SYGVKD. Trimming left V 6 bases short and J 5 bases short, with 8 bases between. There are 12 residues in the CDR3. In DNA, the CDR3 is TGTGCCATCAGCCTACCTGACAATGAGCAGTTCTTC. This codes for CAISLPDNEQFF.

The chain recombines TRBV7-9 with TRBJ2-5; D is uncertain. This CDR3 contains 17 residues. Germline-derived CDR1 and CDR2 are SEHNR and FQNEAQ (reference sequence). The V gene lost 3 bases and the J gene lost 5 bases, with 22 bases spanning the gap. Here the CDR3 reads CASSFQQLGAGEETQYF. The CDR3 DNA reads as TGTGCCAGCAGCTTCCAACAGCTGGGCGCCGGAGAGGAGACCCAGTACTTC.

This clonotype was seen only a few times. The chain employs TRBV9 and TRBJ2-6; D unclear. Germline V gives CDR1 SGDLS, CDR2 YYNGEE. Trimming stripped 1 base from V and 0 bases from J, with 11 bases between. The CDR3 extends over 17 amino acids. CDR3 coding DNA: TGTGCCAGCAGCGTAAATAACAGCCCCTCTGGGGCCAACGTCCTGACTTTC. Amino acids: CASSVNNSPSGANVLTF.

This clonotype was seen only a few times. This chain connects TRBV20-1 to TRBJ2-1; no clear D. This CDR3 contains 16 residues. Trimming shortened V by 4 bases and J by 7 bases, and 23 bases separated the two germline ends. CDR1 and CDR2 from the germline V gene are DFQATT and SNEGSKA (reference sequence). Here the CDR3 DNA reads TGCAGTGCTACCCATCCGGCAGAAGTCCGGCGGAATGAGCAGTTCTTC. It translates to CSATHPAEVRRNEQFF.

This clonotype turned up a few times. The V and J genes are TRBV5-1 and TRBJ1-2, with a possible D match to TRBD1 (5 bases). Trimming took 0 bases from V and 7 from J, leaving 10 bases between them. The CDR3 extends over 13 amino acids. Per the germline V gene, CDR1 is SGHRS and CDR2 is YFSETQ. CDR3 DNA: TGCGCCAGCAGCTTGGAAGGGGCCGCTGGCTACACCTTC. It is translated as CASSLEGAAGYTF.

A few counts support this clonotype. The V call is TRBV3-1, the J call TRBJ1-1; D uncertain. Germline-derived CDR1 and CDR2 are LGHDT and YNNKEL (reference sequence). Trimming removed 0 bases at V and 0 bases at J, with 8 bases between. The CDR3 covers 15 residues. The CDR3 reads CASSQENTVNTEAFF. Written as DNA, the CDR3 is TGTGCCAGCAGCCAAGAGAATACAGTGAACACTGAAGCTTTCTTT.

The CDR3, as DNA: TGCAGCGTTGAAGAACCAGGGGTCCCCTACGAGCAGTACTTC. Translation gives CSVEEPGVPYEQYF. The chain employs TRBV29-1 and TRBJ2-7; D is perhaps TRBD1 (6 bases). Germline CDR1 is SQVTM and CDR2 is ANQGSEA. With 0 bases removed from V and 2 bases from J, the gap between germline ends came to 11 bases. The CDR3 contains 14 residues.

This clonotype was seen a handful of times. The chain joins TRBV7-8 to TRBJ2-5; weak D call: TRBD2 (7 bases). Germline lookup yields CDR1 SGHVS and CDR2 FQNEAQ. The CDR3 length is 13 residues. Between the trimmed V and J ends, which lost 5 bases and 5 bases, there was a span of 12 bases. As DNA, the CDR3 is TGTGCCAGCAGCCCGGGGGGCAAGGAGACCCAGTACTTC. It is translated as CASSPGGKETQYF.

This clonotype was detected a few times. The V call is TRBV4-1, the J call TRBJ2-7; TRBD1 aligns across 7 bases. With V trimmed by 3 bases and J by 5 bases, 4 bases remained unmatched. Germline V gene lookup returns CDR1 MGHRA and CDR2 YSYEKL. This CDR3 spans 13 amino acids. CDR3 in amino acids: CASSQIDRDEQYF. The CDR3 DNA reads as TGCGCCAGCAGCCAGATAGACAGGGACGAGCAGTACTTC.

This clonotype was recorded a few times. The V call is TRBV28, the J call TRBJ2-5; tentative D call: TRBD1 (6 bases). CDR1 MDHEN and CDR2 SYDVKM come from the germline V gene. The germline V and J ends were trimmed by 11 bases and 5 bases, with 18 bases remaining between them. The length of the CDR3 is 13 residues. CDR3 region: CAVGARGTETQYF. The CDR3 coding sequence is TGTGCCGTAGGGGCTAGGGGGACGGAGACCCAGTACTTC.

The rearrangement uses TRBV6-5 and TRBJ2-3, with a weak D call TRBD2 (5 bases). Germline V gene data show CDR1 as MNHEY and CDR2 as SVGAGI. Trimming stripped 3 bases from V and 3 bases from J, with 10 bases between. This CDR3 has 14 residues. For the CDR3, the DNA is TGTGCCAGCAGTTATTCCGGGGAAACAGATACGCAGTATTTT. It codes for CASSYSGETDTQYF.